This T cell receptor beta chain derives from a study of blood T cell repertoires in COVID-19. Study-level information: Donors in the United States, Italy and Spain gave samples during acute or convalescent COVID-19. PBMCs, B-cell-depleted T cells, or T cells were the source of the cDNA or gDNA that made up the material.

The V gene lost 7 bases and the J gene lost 1 base, with 10 bases spanning the gap. There are 13 residues in the CDR3. Germline loops: CDR1 ENHRY, CDR2 SYGVKD. TCRdb keeps only in-frame clones here, not all; method: immunoSEQ multiplex PCR. The sample holds some 78,000 clones, 89% seen once. The receptor was derived from a man in his 70s with active or convalescent COVID-19. This chain joins TRBV10-3 and TRBJ1-1; no clear D. The sequencing input was peripheral blood. The CDR3 DNA follows: TGTGCCATCAAAATACAAGAGAACACTGAAGCTTTCTTT. This codes for CAIKIQENTEAFF.